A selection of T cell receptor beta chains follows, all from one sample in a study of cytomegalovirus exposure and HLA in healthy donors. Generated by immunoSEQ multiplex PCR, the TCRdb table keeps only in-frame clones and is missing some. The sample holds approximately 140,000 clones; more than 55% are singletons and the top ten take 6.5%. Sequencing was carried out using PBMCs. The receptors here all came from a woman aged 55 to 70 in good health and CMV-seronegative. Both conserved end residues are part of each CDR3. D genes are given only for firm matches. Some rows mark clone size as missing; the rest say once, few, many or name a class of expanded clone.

CASSGQALTNEKLFF TGTGCCAGCAGTGGGCAGGCCCTCACTAATGAAAAACTGTTTTTT TRBJ1-4 TRBV6-1 - -
CATAFSREQFF TGTGCCACCGCTTTTTCGCGGGAGCAGTTCTTC TRBJ2-1 TRBV2 - -
CASSATGALLQDTQYF TGTGCCAGCAGCGCGACAGGGGCGCTCCTCCAAGATACGCAGTATTTT TRBJ2-3 TRBV9 TRBD1 -
CASRGEVYNSPLHF TGTGCCAGCAGAGGGGAGGTCTATAATTCACCCCTCCACTTT TRBJ1-6 TRBV5-4 - -
CASSTGQGRGSYNSPLHF TGTGCCAGTAGTACCGGACAGGGGCGCGGTTCCTATAATTCACCCCTCCACTTT TRBJ1-6 TRBV19 TRBD1 -
CASSPRATEAFF TGTGCCAGCAGTCCCAGGGCCACTGAAGCTTTCTTT TRBJ1-1 TRBV6-1 - few
CASSEQSLTPVGEQYF TGTGCCAGCAGTGAACAGTCCCTAACCCCTGTCGGGGAGCAGTACTTC TRBJ2-7 TRBV2 - few
CASSWTSAPQETQYF TGTGCCAGCAGCTGGACTAGCGCCCCCCAAGAGACCCAGTACTTC TRBJ2-5 TRBV7-2 TRBD2 -
CASSYRTSGGSVQFF TGCGCCAGCAGCTATCGGACTAGCGGGGGATCGGTGCAGTTCTTC TRBJ2-1 TRBV5-1 TRBD2 few
CASSLNRVHSYEQYF TGTGCCAGCAGCCTAAACAGGGTTCATTCCTACGAGCAGTACTTC TRBJ2-7 TRBV27 - -
CASRGGDRATEAFF TGTGCCAGCAGGGGGGGGGACAGGGCCACTGAAGCTTTCTTT TRBJ1-1 TRBV6-1 TRBD1 -